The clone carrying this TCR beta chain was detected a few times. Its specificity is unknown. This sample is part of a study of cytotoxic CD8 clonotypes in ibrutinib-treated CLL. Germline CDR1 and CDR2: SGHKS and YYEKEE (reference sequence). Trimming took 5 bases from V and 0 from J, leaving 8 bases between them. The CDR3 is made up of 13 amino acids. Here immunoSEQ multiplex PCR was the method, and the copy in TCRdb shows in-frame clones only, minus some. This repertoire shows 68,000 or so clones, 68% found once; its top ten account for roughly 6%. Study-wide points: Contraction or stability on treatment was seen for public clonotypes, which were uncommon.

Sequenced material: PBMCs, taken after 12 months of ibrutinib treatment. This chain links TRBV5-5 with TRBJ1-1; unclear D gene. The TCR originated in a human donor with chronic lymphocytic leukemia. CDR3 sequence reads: CASRIQLNTEAFF. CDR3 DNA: TGTGCCAGCAGAATACAGTTGAACACTGAAGCTTTCTTT.